This T cell receptor beta chain derives from a study of cytomegalovirus exposure and HLA in healthy donors. Use of 60 Vbeta and 13 Jbeta primers characterized the PCR. TCRdb's table, derived via immunoSEQ multiplex PCR, lists solely in-frame clones and lacks some. The table has around 50,000 clones, about 80% seen once; the top ten hold 2.9%. After removal of 6 bases from V and 4 bases from J, the junction contained 12 bases not matched to a gene. The CDR3 sequence is 17 residues long. The germline CDR1 and CDR2 sequences are MDHEN and SYDVKM. General study results and limits: There were some V segments, including TRBV6-2 and TRBV6-3, excluded as indistinguishable. Productive rates of about 87% or about 30% were seen for most TCR beta V segments in an earlier analysis.

Turning to this clone: Antigen unknown.

V gene TRBV28 combines with J gene TRBJ2-3; 11 positions agree with TRBD2. Sequencing was done on a sample of PBMCs. This receptor was taken from a man aged 45-60 years in good health and CMV-seronegative. CDR3 bases: TGTGCCAGCAGCATACCTTTGACTAGCGGGGTAGCAGATACGCAGTATTTT. Protein product: CASSIPLTSGVADTQYF.